This TCR beta chain was observed in a study of T cells in narcolepsy. Clones were sequenced by immunoSEQ multiplex PCR, and TCRdb holds only the in-frame ones, with some missing. Of tens of thousands of clones in the sample, about 80% were seen once. Germline V gene lookup returns CDR1 MNHEY and CDR2 SMNVEV (reference sequence). This CDR3 has 13 residues. Trimming removed 5 bases from V and 1 base from J, with 8 bases in between. The TCR sequence derives from a human donor with narcolepsy. Sample: CD45RA- memory CD4+ T cells from PBMCs. The V and J genes are TRBV27 and TRBJ1-1; unclear D gene. The CDR3 nucleotides read TGTGCCAGCAGTCCGATAGGGAACACTGAAGCTTTCTTT. Amino acids: CASSPIGNTEAFF.